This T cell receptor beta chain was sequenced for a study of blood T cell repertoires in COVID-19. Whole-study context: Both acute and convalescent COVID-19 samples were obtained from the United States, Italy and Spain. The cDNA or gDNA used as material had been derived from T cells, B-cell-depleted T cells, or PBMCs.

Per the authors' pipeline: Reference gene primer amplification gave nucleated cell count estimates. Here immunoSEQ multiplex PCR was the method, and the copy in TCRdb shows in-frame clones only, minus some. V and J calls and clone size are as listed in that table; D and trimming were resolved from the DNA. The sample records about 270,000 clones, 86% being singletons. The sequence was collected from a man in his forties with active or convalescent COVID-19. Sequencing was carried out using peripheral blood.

The CDR3 loop is CATRPSSGTSGINEQFF. The CDR3 DNA sequence: TGTGCCACCAGGCCTTCCTCCGGGACTAGCGGGATCAATGAGCAGTTCTTC. V usage is TRBV15 and J usage is TRBJ2-1; 13 nucleotides align to TRBD2. Germline V gene lookup returns CDR1 LNHNV and CDR2 YYDKDF (reference sequence). Losses at the gene ends were 6 bases for V and 6 bases for J; bases not matched to a gene: 11. This CDR3 contains 17 residues.